One sample yielded the 5 T cell receptor beta chains listed below, sequenced in a study of OX40 agonist ivuxolimab in advanced cancers. Profiling relied on immunoSEQ multiplex PCR, and the TCRdb table lists in-frame clones only, not all of them. Of 65,000 to 90,000 clones detected, approximately 91% appear once; the ten largest clones hold 0.75% to 0.85%. This specimen consisted of CD4+ or CD8+ T cells sorted from blood, obtained in a trial of the OX40 agonist ivuxolimab. Receptors originate from an adult with an advanced solid tumor such as melanoma, head and neck, liver or kidney cancer.

The chain couples TRBV5-1 to TRBJ1-1; possibly TRBD1 for D (5 bases). The V end was cut by 2 bases, the J end by 1 base, with 12 bases between. This CDR3 spans 15 amino acids. Germline CDR1 is SGHRS and CDR2 is YFSETQ. The chain's CDR3 is CASSFGGVGNTEAFF. For the CDR3, the DNA is TGCGCCAGCAGCTTTGGGGGTGTCGGGAACACTGAAGCTTTCTTT.

V is TRBV7-3 and J is TRBJ2-7, with D possibly being TRBD1 or TRBD2 (6 bases each). The CDR3 totals 14 residues. V was pared by 0 bases and J by 6 bases, with 12 bases between. Germline V lookup: CDR1 SGHTA, CDR2 FQGTGA. The CDR3 DNA sequence: TGTGCCAGCAGCTTAACCCCGGGGGCCGGCGAGCAGTACTTC. Translation gives CASSLTPGAGEQYF.

The CDR3 coding sequence is TGTGCCACGACACAGGGGACTAAGAACACCGGGGAGCTGTTTTTT. This gives the protein CATTQGTKNTGELFF. The rearrangement links TRBV11-2 to TRBJ2-2; D assignment may be TRBD1 or TRBD2 (7 bases each). Deletions cut 10 bases from V and 1 base from J, with 16 bases between. This CDR3 is built from 15 residues. The germline CDR1 and CDR2 sequences are SGHAT and FQNNGV.

V usage is TRBV10-2 and J usage is TRBJ1-1, with TRBD1 as a possible D gene (5 bases). The CDR3 length is 13 residues. CDR1 is WSHSY and CDR2 is SAAADI in the germline V gene. V was shortened by 9 bases and J by 5 bases, with 16 bases between the two germline ends. CDR3: CASGSRDGTEAFF. The CDR3 DNA reads as TGCGCCAGTGGAAGCAGGGATGGAACTGAAGCTTTCTTT.

This sequence joins TRBV19 and TRBJ1-5; no clear D gene. V was cut by 4 bases and J by 5 bases, with 6 bases left in between. CDR3 size: 12 residues. Germline-derived CDR1 and CDR2 are LNHDA and SQIVND (reference sequence). CDR3 sequence reads: CASSTAHQPQHF. The CDR3 DNA is TGTGCCAGTAGTACAGCCCATCAGCCCCAGCATTTT.